A selection of T cell receptor beta chains follows, all from one sample in a study of T cells in narcolepsy. Assay: immunoSEQ multiplex PCR; the TCRdb copy retains only in-frame clones and omits some. Here the sample spans some 34,000 clones, 70% to 85% being singletons. Material for sequencing was memory (CD45RA-) CD4+ T cells from blood. These receptors originate from a human donor in good health. The CDR3 runs from the conserved cysteine through the conserved F or W. D genes are given only for firm matches. Rows may omit the clone size; those that give it use once, few, many or a size class.

j_gene | abundance | d_gene | v_gene | CDR3nt | CDR3aa
TRBJ2-1 | - | TRBD2 | TRBV4-2 | TGTGCCAGCAGCCAGGGACTAGAGGCCCAACAGTTCTTC | CASSQGLEAQQFF
TRBJ2-1 | - | TRBD2 | TRBV18 | TGTGCCAGCTCAGACCGGACTAGCGGGGAGCGCTCCTACAATGAGCAGTTCTTC | CASSDRTSGERSYNEQFF
TRBJ1-1 | few | - | TRBV19 | TGTGCCAGTAGTATAGATGGGAGCACTGAAGCTTTCTTT | CASSIDGSTEAFF
TRBJ2-1 | - | - | TRBV20-1 | TGCAGTGCAGAAAGGGCTATGGAGCAGTTCTTC | CSAERAMEQFF
TRBJ2-7 | - | TRBD2 | TRBV19 | TGTGCCAGTAGGAAAGCGGGGGAAGTTATGTACGAGCAGTACTTC | CASRKAGEVMYEQYF
TRBJ1-1 | once | - | TRBV9 | TGTGCCAGCAGCCCCCTCTGGGGTGAAGCTTTCTTT | CASSPLWGEAFF
TRBJ1-5 | - | - | TRBV6-5 | TGTGCCAGCACCCAAGTGGGGTCAGACCAGCCCCAGCATTTT | CASTQVGSDQPQHF
TRBJ1-1 | few | - | TRBV5-6 | TGTGCCAGCAACTCCAAGTCCTGGCTCCAGGGGAACACTGAAGCTTTCTTT | CASNSKSWLQGNTEAFF
TRBJ1-2 | - | - | TRBV7-9 | TGTGCCAGCAGCCCTGAGAGTAACTATGGCTACACCTTC | CASSPESNYGYTF
TRBJ2-7 | - | - | TRBV4-2 | TGTGCCAGCAGCCAAGTAAGCGGGACAGGCTACGAGCAGTACTTC | CASSQVSGTGYEQYF